These T cell receptor beta chains were read from a single sample in a study of identical twins. One entry per CDR3 protein results from TCRdb running MiXCR on the 5' RACE reads. This table has around 1.7 million distinct CDR3 sequences, roughly 35% appearing once. Sequencing used cord blood. The origin of the receptors is a newborn girl in good health. CDR3s leave out the opening cysteine and the closing phenylalanine or tryptophan. Fields, in order: V gene, J gene, CDR3 protein.

v_gene: TRBV12-3/TRBV12-4
j_gene: TRBJ2-3
CDR3aa: ASTPGGRMRDTQY

v_gene: TRBV28
j_gene: TRBJ1-2
CDR3aa: ASSLQRGYGHT

v_gene: TRBV5-1
j_gene: TRBJ2-1
CDR3aa: ASSLFSGRDNEQF

v_gene: TRBV30
j_gene: TRBJ2-1
CDR3aa: AWSEGQFNEQF

v_gene: TRBV27
j_gene: TRBJ2-4
CDR3aa: ASSLSGLAGGEQY

v_gene: TRBV11-3
j_gene: TRBJ2-1
CDR3aa: ASSLGEAGEQF

v_gene: TRBV27
j_gene: TRBJ2-1
CDR3aa: ASSPTRRSDPSTYNERF

v_gene: TRBV7-9
j_gene: TRBJ2-3
CDR3aa: ASSLSAVDTQY

v_gene: TRBV6-2/TRBV6-3
j_gene: TRBJ1-5
CDR3aa: ASNQASNQPQH

v_gene: TRBV7-9
j_gene: TRBJ2-5
CDR3aa: PSSVLAVPQETQY

v_gene: TRBV20-1
j_gene: TRBJ1-6
CDR3aa: SVVAGSYNSPLH

v_gene: TRBV28
j_gene: TRBJ2-5
CDR3aa: ASSFLGKETQY

v_gene: TRBV7-9
j_gene: TRBJ1-2
CDR3aa: ASSLGGRRTGYGYT

v_gene: TRBV10-3
j_gene: TRBJ1-2
CDR3aa: AIRADREGGYT

v_gene: TRBV6-6
j_gene: TRBJ2-1
CDR3aa: ASRKGTSGGNEQF

v_gene: TRBV7-2
j_gene: TRBJ2-1
CDR3aa: ASSLAALNIYNEQF

v_gene: TRBV25-1
j_gene: TRBJ2-5
CDR3aa: ASSPLLAGDGTQY

v_gene: TRBV20-1
j_gene: TRBJ2-6
CDR3aa: SARTGSGANVLT

v_gene: TRBV11-1
j_gene: TRBJ2-5
CDR3aa: ASSSTVQGTQY

v_gene: TRBV4-2
j_gene: TRBJ2-7
CDR3aa: ASSQGVAGAPYEQY

v_gene: TRBV7-2
j_gene: TRBJ2-5
CDR3aa: ASSLSSRGNARETQY

v_gene: TRBV12-3/TRBV12-4
j_gene: TRBJ2-4
CDR3aa: ASSPPGGLLRSIQY